This T cell receptor beta chain was recorded in a study of OX40 agonist ivuxolimab in advanced cancers. Sampled blood was obtained at baseline, cycle 4 day 1, and cycle 7 day 1. Germline V gene lookup returns CDR1 LNHDA and CDR2 SQIVND (reference sequence). V lost 8 bases and J 1 base, leaving 10 bases between the germline ends. The CDR3 has 13 residues. This clone was seen just once. Profiled with immunoSEQ multiplex PCR; TCRdb holds only in-frame clones, not every one. The sample yields about 66,000 clones, 80% to 85% seen once. The source material was CD4+ or CD8+ T cells sorted from blood, sampled in a trial of the OX40 agonist ivuxolimab. The sequence was collected from an adult with an advanced solid tumor such as melanoma, head and neck, liver or kidney cancer. The rearrangement links TRBV19 to TRBJ2-3; TRBD2 is a possible D gene (6 bases). The CDR3 DNA reads TGTGCCAGTCTTGAGCGGGGCACAGATACGCAGTATTTT. It yields the protein CASLERGTDTQYF.